The present T cell receptor (beta chain) was sequenced within a study of cytomegalovirus exposure and HLA in healthy donors. Study-level results: Cytomegalovirus association was assigned to under 200 TCR beta chains.

Germline V gene data show CDR1 as SNHLY and CDR2 as FYNNEI. The CDR3 is made up of 14 amino acids. V was trimmed by 6 bases and J by 14 bases, leaving 20 bases between them. As regards this clone: Its cognate antigen is unknown.

Using immunoSEQ multiplex PCR, the repertoire was profiled, and TCRdb retains in-frame clones only, with some absent. This table has some 170,000 clones, 80% to 90% appearing once. The donors belonged to the approximately 120-subject validation cohort, separate from the roughly 700-subject first cohort. The V gene is TRBV2, the J gene TRBJ1-6; D gene uncertain. This sequence originates from a woman aged 30 to 39 in good health and CMV-seronegative. Sequenced: PBMCs. This CDR3 is CASRGRAVGMALHF. The CDR3 DNA is TGTGCCAGCAGGGGGAGGGCAGTGGGAATGGCCCTCCACTTT.